This T cell receptor (beta chain) was recorded in a study of regulatory T cells in long-lasting Graves disease (dated by TCRdb to 2020 to 2023). Study-level background: Newly diagnosed Graves' disease patients had taken antithyroid drugs for less than 3 months. The study was registered as a clinical trial and conducted in China. Persistent Graves' disease patients were compared with newly diagnosed Graves' disease patients by peripheral blood TCR sequencing and RNA sequencing. A total of 33 samples were covered by TCR sequencing, comprising some 13 persistent and 20 newly diagnosed Graves' disease patients. Paper-wide results and their limitations: TRBV28, TRBJ1-2 and TRBJ2-5 were preferentially used in persistent disease, while TRBV20-1 and TRBJ2-1 were favored in newly diagnosed disease. Persistent patients shared more public clonotypes among themselves (approximately 2,500) than newly diagnosed patients did (about 900). Only peripheral blood was studied, because thyroid tissue, the primary lesion, was inaccessible. Persistent Graves' disease patients showed lower TCR Shannon entropy and fewer highly expanded clones than newly diagnosed patients, suggesting clonal expansion. The small sample size was acknowledged by the authors as a limitation that may reduce accuracy. Only the TCR beta chain was sequenced and analyzed.

The time point label of this sample denotes: newly diagnosed GD, antithyroid drugs for less than 3 months. For both TCR sequencing and RNA sequencing, RNA was extracted from PBMCs in TRIzol. The diagnosis of Graves' disease followed American Thyroid Association guidelines. The patients came from an endocrinology department in Xi'an, China. Each patient gave about 8.1 milliliters of peripheral blood, collected in an EDTA anticoagulant tube. Ficoll Paque Plus density gradient separation was used to isolate PBMCs, and no additional T cell sorting was done. RNA quality was checked with an Agilent 2100 Bioanalyzer and agarose gel, and concentration with a NanoDrop 2000. CDR1 SQVTM and CDR2 ANQGSEA are derived from the germline V gene. Ends trimmed: V by 4 bases, J by 1 base; bases unmatched to a gene: 4. The CDR3 sequence holds 14 residues, the cysteine and phenylalanine included. The read is trimmed to its CDR3 DNA, 42 bases read in frame from base 1.

To note about this clonotype: What antigen it recognizes has not been identified. No base qualities exist here, and no much larger clone lies one base off it.

The library was produced with multiplex PCR. TCRdb names Illumina HiSeq 4000 as the instrument used. CDR3 regions were amplified by Arm-PCR with iRepertoire HTBI primers to construct TCR beta libraries. PCR products were gel purified before sequencing. The paper's data handling went like this. Gene usage analysis of CDR3 amino acid clonotypes relied on the 55 to 80 TRBV and 14 TRBJ segments identified across samples. COPE and FqMerger were used to merge the filtered high-quality paired reads into contigs. BLAST was used to align contigs to IMGT TRBV, TRBD and TRBJ reference genes, with CDR3 defined following IMGT. Highly expanded clones were defined as clonotypes with a frequency above 0.1%. Shannon entropy served as the measure of repertoire diversity, while the Gini coefficient captured V-J evenness. Public clonotypes were defined as clonotypes shared by more than one individual. TCRdb's own reprocessing of the public reads used fastp at Q25 and MiXCR and kept productive beta chains. Records with the same CDR3 protein are collapsed into one entry carrying the most frequent genes and DNA. TCRdb, not the authors, supplied the V and J calls. The sample includes fewer than 500,000 distinct CDR3 sequences, with around 16% observed a single time. The ten largest clones take up about 12% of the sample.

This same sample was also taken into another study, of T cells in Graves' hyperthyroidism and ophthalmopathy. The second study also describes: Stable Graves' hyperthyroidism was defined as the absence of progression to ophthalmopathy over 18 months of follow-up. Hyperthyroidism patients were aged 18 to 65 years and newly diagnosed, with disease duration of less than 2 months. Patients with uncontrolled infections, other autoimmune diseases, pregnancy or lactation were excluded. Diagnoses were based on clinical symptoms, serum thyroxine and TRAb, thyroid ultrasound and orbital computed tomography. The TCR CDR3 was subjected to a first round of RT-PCR using the HTBI primer set and the Qiagen OneStep RT-PCR kit. Most expanded thyroid clonotypes (frequency above 0.001) were also detected in blood, a finding suggesting that blood repertoires may reflect thyroid immune responses. Ophthalmopathy was separated from stable hyperthyroidism by a 13 V-J signature model, with around 90% sensitivity and about 81% specificity obtained in cross-validation and 80%/75% obtained in testing. In validation, progression to ophthalmopathy was predicted by the model with 70.59% sensitivity and roughly 72% specificity, a median of 6.5 months before onset. To identify distinguishing TCR V-J signatures, a discovery cohort of about a hundred patients was used, comprising fewer than 45 with Graves' ophthalmopathy and under 60 with stable Graves' hyperthyroidism. Prospective prediction of ophthalmopathy was tested in an independent validation cohort consisting of some 20 hyperthyroidism patients and over 15 patients who later progressed to ophthalmopathy. For training and testing, the 100 or so patients in the discovery cohort were randomly divided in a 7:3 ratio. Thyroid tissue and blood T-cell repertoires from six Graves' hyperthyroidism patients were also compared in the study. Following sampling, methimazole starting at 30 mg daily was given to hyperthyroidism patients, and high-dose intravenous methylprednisolone was given to ophthalmopathy patients. A second multiplex PCR round built the libraries, followed by size selection and purification. Libraries were sequenced paired-end with 100 bp reads on an Illumina HiSeq2000. SOAPnuke was used to process the raw data, with reads discarded if the reads contained adapters or uncalled bases, had a mean Phred below 15, or lacked an exact constant-primer or identifier match. COPE v1.2.5 was used to merge the high-quality paired reads, and each unique nucleotide sequence was defined as a clonotype. MiTCR v1.1 was used to align the clonotypes against IMGT TRBV, TRBD and TRBJ reference segments. Analysis was restricted to V-J combinations with a frequency above 0.0001, which covered 99% to 99.2% of repertoires. The TCS score was defined as F50 (clonal expansion) divided by E x V (chaos), with BLOSUM62-based TCRdist calculated between CDR3 peptides within each V-J. Welch's t-statistics and random forest reduced approximately 520 V-J features to some 14, which were used in a naive Bayes classifier (R e1071). Sample size was not statistically predetermined, and investigators were not blinded to group allocation. The paper describes TCR Vbeta CDR3 sequencing of 140 or so peripheral blood samples, made up of some 42 ophthalmopathy patients, roughly 75 hyperthyroidism patients and 17 progressor patients.

The chain joins TRBV29-1 to TRBJ2-5, and 9 bases in between align with TRBD1. This sequence was found in a man in his forties with Graves disease. Donor details come from another sample of the same person, matched by shared clones. The source material was peripheral blood mononuclear cells (PBMCs), sampled at new diagnosis, from a patient treated with antithyroid drugs. The DNA reads as follows: TGCAGCGTTGCAGCGGGACAGGGCCAAGAGACCCAGTACTTC. Protein translation: CSVAAGQGQETQYF.